This T cell receptor (beta chain) came from a study of T-cell memory formation after mild COVID-19. Study-wide points: Clones from the second wave (peaking day 37) had unconfirmed SARS-CoV-2 specificity. Mainly CM and EM harbored the contracting CD4+ clones; mainly EMRA harbored the CD8+ ones.

The V end lost 4 bases, the J end lost 3 bases, and 18 bases lay between the germline ends. There are 16 residues in the CDR3. Germline V lookup: CDR1 SEHNR, CDR2 FQNEAQ (reference sequence). TCRdb reanalysed the 5' RACE reads using MiXCR and keeps one entry per CDR3 protein. The table has roughly 550,000 distinct CDR3 sequences, approximately 20% seen once. Note on this clonotype: The antigen is undetermined.

This TCR derives from an adult woman who had mild COVID-19 (a few samples of this study predate the infection). Cell type and time point are not known. Sequencing used PBMCs or a T cell subset sorted from them (not recorded which). The V call is TRBV7-9, the J call TRBJ1-2; D not resolved. The CDR3 nucleotides are TGTGCCAGCAGCTCTTCCTATAGTATAAGGGACTATGGCTACACCTTC. Translated, it gives CASSSSYSIRDYGYTF.